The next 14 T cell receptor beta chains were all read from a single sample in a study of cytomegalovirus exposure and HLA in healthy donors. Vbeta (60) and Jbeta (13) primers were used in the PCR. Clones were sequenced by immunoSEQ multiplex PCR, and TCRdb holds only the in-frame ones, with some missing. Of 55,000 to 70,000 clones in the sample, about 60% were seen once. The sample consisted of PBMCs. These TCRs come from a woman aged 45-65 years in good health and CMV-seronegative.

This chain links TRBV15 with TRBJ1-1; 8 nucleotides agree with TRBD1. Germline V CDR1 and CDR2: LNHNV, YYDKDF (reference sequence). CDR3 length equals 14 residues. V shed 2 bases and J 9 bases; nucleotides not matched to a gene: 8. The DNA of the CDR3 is TGTGCCACCAGCAGAAGACATCGGACAGGGAAAGCTTTCTTT. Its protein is CATSRRHRTGKAFF.

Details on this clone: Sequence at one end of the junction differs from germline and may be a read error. CDR3 sequence (DNA): TGTGCCAGCAGTGGGTCACAGGAACCTAGGGGGTGGCACTTC. Translated, it gives CASSGSQEPRGWHF. V usage is TRBV6-5 and J usage is TRBJ2-7; the D gene is possibly TRBD1 (6 bases). The germline V gene has CDR1 MNHEY and CDR2 SVGAGI. CDR3 length: 14 amino acids.

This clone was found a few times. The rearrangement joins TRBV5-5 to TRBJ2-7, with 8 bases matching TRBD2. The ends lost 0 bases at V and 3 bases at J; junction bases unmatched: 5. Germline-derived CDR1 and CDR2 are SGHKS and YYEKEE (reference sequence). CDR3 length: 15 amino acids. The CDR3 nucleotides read TGTGCCAGCAGCTTGGGAGCGGGGGTAAGCTACGAGCAGTACTTC. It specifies CASSLGAGVSYEQYF.

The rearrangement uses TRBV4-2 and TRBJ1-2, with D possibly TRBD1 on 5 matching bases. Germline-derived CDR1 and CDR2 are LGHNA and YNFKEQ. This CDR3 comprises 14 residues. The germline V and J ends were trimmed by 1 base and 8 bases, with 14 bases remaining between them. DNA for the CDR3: TGTGCCAGCAGCCAAGTAGGTGGGGCCGAAGGCTACACCTTC. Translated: CASSQVGGAEGYTF.

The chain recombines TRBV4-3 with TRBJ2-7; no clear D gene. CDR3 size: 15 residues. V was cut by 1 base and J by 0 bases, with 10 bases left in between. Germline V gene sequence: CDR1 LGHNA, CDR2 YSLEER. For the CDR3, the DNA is TGCGCCAGCAGCCAAGGGGTGGGCAGCTCCTACGAGCAGTACTTC. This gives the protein CASSQGVGSSYEQYF.

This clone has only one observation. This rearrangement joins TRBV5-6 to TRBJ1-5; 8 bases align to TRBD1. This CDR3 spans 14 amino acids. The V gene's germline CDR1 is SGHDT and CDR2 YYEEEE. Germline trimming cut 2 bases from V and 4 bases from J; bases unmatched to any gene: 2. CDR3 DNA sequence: TGTGCCAGCAGCTTCGGACAGGGAAATCAGCCCCAGCATTTT. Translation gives CASSFGQGNQPQHF. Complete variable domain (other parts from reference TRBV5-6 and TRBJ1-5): DAGVTQSPTHLIKTRGQQVTLRCSPKSGHDTVSWYQQALGQGPQFIFQYYEEEERQRGNFPDRFSGHQFPNYSSELNVNALLLGDSALYLCASSFGQGNQPQHFGDGTRLSIL.

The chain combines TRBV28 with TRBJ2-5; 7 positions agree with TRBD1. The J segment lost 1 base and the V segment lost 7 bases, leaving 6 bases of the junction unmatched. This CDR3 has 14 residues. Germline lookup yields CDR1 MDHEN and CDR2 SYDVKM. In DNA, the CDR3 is TGTGCCAGCACCGAGCAGGGGGTCCAAGAGACCCAGTACTTC. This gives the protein CASTEQGVQETQYF.

The CDR3 reads CASSYGERTDTQYF. DNA for the CDR3: TGTGCCAGCAGTTACGGGGAGAGAACAGATACGCAGTATTTT. The chain recombines TRBV6-6 with TRBJ2-3; TRBD2 might be the D (5 bases). The CDR3 totals 14 residues. The V end was cut by 2 bases, the J end by 3 bases, with 9 bases between. Germline CDR1 reads MNHNY; CDR2 reads SVGAGI (reference sequence).

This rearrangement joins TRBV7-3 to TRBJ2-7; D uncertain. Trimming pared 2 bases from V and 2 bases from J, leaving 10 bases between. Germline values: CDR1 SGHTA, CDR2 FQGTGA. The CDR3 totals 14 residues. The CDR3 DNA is TGTGCCAGCAGCTTATCACGGTTCCCCTACGAGCAGTACTTC. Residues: CASSLSRFPYEQYF.

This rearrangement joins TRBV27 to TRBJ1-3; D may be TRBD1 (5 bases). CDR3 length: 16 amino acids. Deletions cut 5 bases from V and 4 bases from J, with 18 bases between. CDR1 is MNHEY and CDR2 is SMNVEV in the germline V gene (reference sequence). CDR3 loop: CASSRAGTARGNTIYF. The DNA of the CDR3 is TGTGCCAGCAGTCGCGCGGGGACGGCAAGAGGAAACACCATATATTTT.

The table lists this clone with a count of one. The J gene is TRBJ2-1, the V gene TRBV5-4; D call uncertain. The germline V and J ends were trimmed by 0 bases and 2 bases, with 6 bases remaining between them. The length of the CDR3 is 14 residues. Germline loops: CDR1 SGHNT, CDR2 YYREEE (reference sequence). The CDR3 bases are TGTGCCAGCAGCTTGGGCGAAACCTACAATGAGCAGTTCTTC. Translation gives CASSLGETYNEQFF.

CDR3 DNA sequence: TGCGCCAGCAGCCAAGGGCTAGAGAGCTACGAGCAGTACTTC. Translation: CASSQGLESYEQYF. The chain links TRBV4-1 to TRBJ2-7; the D is unclear. V was trimmed by 1 base and J by 3 bases, leaving 10 bases between them. Germline-derived CDR1 and CDR2 are MGHRA and YSYEKL. This CDR3 has 14 residues.

CDR3 region: CASSPQMTGYEQYF. In DNA form, the CDR3 reads TGTGCCAGCTCACCACAGATGACAGGTTACGAGCAGTACTTC. The genes are TRBV18 and TRBJ2-7; TRBD1 might be the D (6 bases). Trimming took 1 base from V and 4 from J, leaving 11 bases between them. Germline lookup yields CDR1 KGHSH and CDR2 LQKENI. The CDR3 length is 14 residues. Full variable domain (missing parts from reference TRBV18 and TRBJ2-7): NAGVMQNPRHLVRRRGQEARLRCSPMKGHSHVYWYRQLPEEGLKFMVYLQKENIIDESGMPKERFSAEFPKEGPSILRIQQVVRGDSAAYFCASSPQMTGYEQYFGPGTRLTVT.

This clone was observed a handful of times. This CDR3 reads CASSLGTFLSPRELFF. The CDR3 DNA reads as TGTGCCAGCAGCTTAGGGACATTCCTCTCGCCTAGGGAGCTGTTTTTT. The V gene is TRBV7-2, the J gene TRBJ2-2, with D possibly matching TRBD1 (5 bases). Germline V CDR1 and CDR2: SGHTA, FQGNSA. The CDR3 has 16 amino acids. The ends were cut back, 1 base at V and 9 bases at J, with 18 bases in the middle.